This T cell receptor (beta chain) came from a study of T cell responses to AZD1222 COVID-19 vaccine. Trimming shortened V by 3 bases and J by 1 base, and 10 bases separated the two germline ends. This CDR3 is built from 14 residues. Looked up from germline, CDR1 is DFQATT and CDR2 is SNEGSKA (reference sequence). Profiled with immunoSEQ multiplex PCR; TCRdb holds only in-frame clones, not every one. The sample lists roughly 100,000 clones, approximately 88% occurring once. This clonotype was sampled from an adult who received the AZD1222 COVID-19 vaccine. This chain uses TRBV20-1 with TRBJ1-5, with D hard to call. The sequences come from peripheral blood, collected 28 days after the second AZD1222 dose. The CDR3 here is CSASEGWSNQPQHF. DNA for the CDR3: TGCAGTGCTAGTGAGGGATGGAGCAATCAGCCCCAGCATTTT.